The 23 T cell receptor beta chains listed next were all sequenced from one sample in a study of blood T cell repertoires in COVID-19. The method was immunoSEQ multiplex PCR; TCRdb's version includes in-frame clones alone and lacks a portion of them. This table has about 160,000 clones, over 75% appearing once. The specimen was peripheral blood. These receptor sequences come from a man between 65 and 85 years old with acute or convalescent COVID-19.

The V call is TRBV5-1, the J call TRBJ1-2; TRBD1 matches at 9 bases. CDR1 SGHRS and CDR2 YFSETQ come from the germline V gene. The junction had 7 bases not matched to a gene; V was cut back by 4 bases and J by 6 bases. The CDR3 extends over 14 amino acids. The CDR3 nucleotides are TGCGCCAGCAGCCGGCCGGACAGGGGAGATGGCTACACCTTC. It yields the protein CASSRPDRGDGYTF.

The rearrangement joins TRBV11-3 to TRBJ2-3; D is ambiguous. The CDR3 is 15 amino acids. The V end lost 5 bases, the J end lost 0 bases, and 12 bases lay between the germline ends. The V gene's germline CDR1 is SGHNT and CDR2 YENEEA. DNA of the CDR3: TGTGCCAGCAGCCTAACATTTAGCAGCACAGATACGCAGTATTTT. Protein product: CASSLTFSSTDTQYF.

V and J are TRBV5-6 and TRBJ1-2; D unclear. Trimming left V 2 bases short and J 3 bases short, with 8 bases between. The V gene's germline CDR1 is SGHDT and CDR2 YYEEEE. The CDR3 spans 13 residues. The CDR3 DNA reads as TGTGCCAGCAGCTTTGGGGAGGACTATGGCTACACCTTC. Amino acid sequence: CASSFGEDYGYTF.

V gene TRBV6-5 combines with J gene TRBJ2-7; weak D call: TRBD2 (5 bases). Trimming left V 8 bases short and J 5 bases short, with 16 bases between. The germline CDR1 and CDR2 sequences are MNHEY and SVGAGI. This CDR3 spans 13 amino acids. The CDR3 sequence is CASARATGDEQYF. As DNA, the CDR3 is TGTGCCAGCGCGAGGGCGACTGGGGACGAGCAGTACTTC.

This sequence joins TRBV4-2 and TRBJ1-1; D uncertain. The V gene lost 3 bases and the J gene lost 2 bases, with 10 bases spanning the gap. Germline V CDR1 and CDR2: LGHNA, YNFKEQ. The CDR3 contains 14 residues. CDR3 sequence reads: CASSQSVSNTEAFF. Here the CDR3 DNA reads TGTGCCAGCAGCCAGTCAGTTTCAAACACTGAAGCTTTCTTT.

The chain employs TRBV18 and TRBJ1-1; D is ambiguous. The germline V gene has CDR1 KGHSH and CDR2 LQKENI. The ends were cut back, 3 bases at V and 1 base at J, with 9 bases in the middle. The CDR3 has 14 amino acids. CDR3 residues: CASSPASKNTEAFF. CDR3 nucleotides: TGTGCCAGCTCACCGGCCTCGAAGAACACTGAAGCTTTCTTT.

The J gene is TRBJ2-1, the V gene TRBV15, with a possible D match to TRBD2 (6 bases). CDR1 is LNHNV, CDR2 YYDKDF, per germline (reference sequence). This CDR3 is 16 amino acids long. V was cut by 1 base and J by 5 bases, with 15 bases left in between. CDR3 sequence (DNA): TGTGCCACCAGCAGAGCACCAAGGGGAGGAGACAATGAGCAGTTCTTC. It codes for CATSRAPRGGDNEQFF.

Only a few counts were recorded for this clone. The V gene is TRBV7-9, the J gene TRBJ2-3; D uncertain. V lost 3 bases and J lost 3, with 7 bases in between. CDR3 length equals 13 residues. Germline V gene lookup returns CDR1 SEHNR and CDR2 FQNEAQ (reference sequence). The CDR3 DNA reads TGTGCCAGCAGCTTCGAACTAACAGATACGCAGTATTTT. Amino acids: CASSFELTDTQYF. Drawing the rest from reference TRBV7-9 and TRBJ2-3, the complete variable domain is DTGVSQNPRHKITKRGQNVTFRCDPISEHNRLYWYRQTLGQGPEFLTYFQNEAQLEKSRLLSDRFSAERPKGSFSTLEIQRTEQGDSAMYLCASSFELTDTQYFGPGTRLTVL.

The chain joins TRBV15 to TRBJ1-1, with 7 positions matching TRBD1. Germline V CDR1 and CDR2: LNHNV, YYDKDF (reference sequence). V lost 0 bases and J lost 4; bases outside the gene matches: 5. There are 15 residues in the CDR3. The DNA for the CDR3 is TGTGCCACCAGCAGAGATAAGGGGGCGGGCACTGAAGCTTTCTTT. Its protein is CATSRDKGAGTEAFF.

The chain has TRBV19 and TRBJ2-7; a possible D gene is TRBD1 (5 bases). The V end was cut by 10 bases, the J end by 0 bases, with 19 bases between. The germline gives CDR1 LNHDA, CDR2 SQIVND (reference sequence). The CDR3 extends over 15 amino acids. In nucleotides, the CDR3 is TGTGCCACCTCAGATCTGCGGACATCCTCCTACGAGCAGTACTTC. Translation gives CATSDLRTSSYEQYF. The full variable domain, in which reference TRBV19 and TRBJ2-7 provide the parts outside the CDR3, is DGGITQSPKYLFRKEGQNVTLSCEQNLNHDAMYWYRQDPGQGLRLIYYSQIVNDFQKGDIAEGYSVSREKKESFPLTVTSAQKNPTAFYLCATSDLRTSSYEQYFGPGTRLTVT.

Only one count was recorded for this clone. The chain recombines TRBV7-9 with TRBJ1-4; D gene unclear. V gave up 2 bases and J gave up 2 bases, with 9 bases separating them. CDR1 is SEHNR and CDR2 is FQNEAQ in the germline V gene (reference sequence). CDR3 size: 15 residues. The DNA of the CDR3 is TGTGCCAGCAGCTTATCAGCCGGGACTAATGAAAAACTGTTTTTT. It specifies CASSLSAGTNEKLFF.

This clone was found once. CDR3 sequence reads: CASTLQYEQYF. The DNA for the CDR3 is TGTGCCAGCACCTTACAGTACGAGCAGTACTTC. The V call is TRBV2, the J call TRBJ2-7; D gene unclear. Deletions cut 7 bases from V and 4 bases from J, with 8 bases between. The germline CDR1 and CDR2 sequences are SNHLY and FYNNEI. CDR3 length: 11 residues. Full variable domain (outside the CDR3, taken from reference TRBV2 and TRBJ2-7): EPEVTQTPSHQVTQMGQEVILRCVPISNHLYFYWYRQILGQKVEFLVSFYNNEISEKSEIFDDQFSVERPDGSNFTLKIRSTKLEDSAMYFCASTLQYEQYFGPGTRLTVT.

The rearrangement links TRBV15 to TRBJ2-3; 9 nucleotides align to TRBD2. Germline V gene data show CDR1 as LNHNV and CDR2 as YYDKDF (reference sequence). This CDR3 spans 17 amino acids. Germline trimming cut 1 base from V and 0 bases from J; bases unmatched to any gene: 5. The CDR3 coding sequence is TGTGCCACCAGCAGAGTGTTGACTAGCGGAAGCACAGATACGCAGTATTTT. Protein: CATSRVLTSGSTDTQYF.

This clone has only one observation. The chain recombines TRBV10-3 with TRBJ1-2; D gene unclear. Germline values: CDR1 ENHRY, CDR2 SYGVKD. V was clipped by 6 bases and J by 0 bases, with 8 bases between them. The length of the CDR3 is 13 residues. CDR3 in amino acids: CAIRSEANYGYTF. In nucleotides, the CDR3 is TGTGCCATCAGGAGTGAGGCTAACTATGGCTACACCTTC.

This rearrangement joins TRBV4-3 to TRBJ2-6; 10 nucleotides align to TRBD1. The junction had 3 bases not matched to a gene; V was cut back by 3 bases and J by 1 base. CDR1 and CDR2 (germline): LGHNA, YSLEER. The CDR3 totals 17 residues. This chain's CDR3 is CASSQRTGGSGANVLTF. For the CDR3, the DNA is TGCGCCAGCAGCCAGAGGACAGGGGGATCTGGGGCCAACGTCCTGACTTTC.

The rearrangement uses TRBV19 and TRBJ1-1; 11 nucleotides line up with TRBD1. V lost 1 base and J lost 4; bases outside the gene matches: 2. The CDR3 runs to 15 residues. Germline V gene sequence: CDR1 LNHDA, CDR2 SQIVND (reference sequence). This CDR3 reads CASSIVGTGGTEAFF. CDR3 coding DNA: TGTGCCAGTAGTATAGTTGGGACAGGGGGCACTGAAGCTTTCTTT. Full variable domain (remainder filled in from reference TRBV19 and TRBJ1-1): DGGITQSPKYLFRKEGQNVTLSCEQNLNHDAMYWYRQDPGQGLRLIYYSQIVNDFQKGDIAEGYSVSREKKESFPLTVTSAQKNPTAFYLCASSIVGTGGTEAFFGQGTRLTVV.

The chain recombines TRBV28 with TRBJ1-5; 9 bases fit TRBD1. The germline V gene has CDR1 MDHEN and CDR2 SYDVKM. The CDR3 spans 15 residues. V was pared by 6 bases and J by 5 bases, with 8 bases of the junction left unmatched. The CDR3 DNA sequence: TGTGCCAGCAGGCCCCAGGACAGGGGCCATCAGCCCCAGCATTTT. It specifies CASRPQDRGHQPQHF.

The chain combines TRBV7-8 with TRBJ2-1; 9 positions match TRBD2. CDR3 size: 17 residues. V shed 3 bases and J 0 bases; nucleotides not matched to a gene: 6. Germline CDR1 reads SGHVS; CDR2 reads FQNEAQ. The CDR3 is CASSFRAGGSSYNEQFF. The CDR3 DNA follows: TGTGCCAGCAGCTTCCGAGCGGGAGGCTCCTCCTACAATGAGCAGTTCTTC.

The CDR3 sequence: CASILQPGQMNTEAFF. For the CDR3, the DNA is TGCGCCAGCATTCTACAGCCGGGACAGATGAACACTGAAGCTTTCTTT. V usage is TRBV10-2 and J usage is TRBJ1-1, with 7 bases lining up with TRBD1. The CDR3 length is 16 residues. V lost 7 bases, J lost 0 bases, and 11 bases stayed unmatched. Germline V gene lookup returns CDR1 WSHSY and CDR2 SAAADI.

The chain has TRBV6-4 and TRBJ1-2; the D gene is possibly TRBD1 (6 bases). CDR3 length equals 15 residues. Between the trimmed V and J ends, which lost 6 bases and 4 bases, there was a span of 18 bases. Germline assignment: CDR1 MRHNA and CDR2 SNTAGT. The CDR3 region is CASSPRTGSGYGYTF. The CDR3 coding sequence is TGTGCCAGCAGCCCGAGAACAGGGTCCGGCTATGGCTACACCTTC.

This clone appeared many times. The rearrangement uses TRBV12-3 or TRBV12-4 and TRBJ1-1, with 7 bases matching TRBD1. With V trimmed by 7 bases and J by 1 base, 3 bases remained unmatched. The CDR3 totals 13 residues. The CDR3 DNA reads as TGTGCCAGCATTTGGACAGGGAACACTGAAGCTTTCTTT. It specifies CASIWTGNTEAFF.

The chain joins TRBV24-1 to TRBJ1-2; no clear D gene. The CDR3 has 12 residues. The V and J ends lost 9 bases and 8 bases respectively, with 15 bases between them. From germline, CDR1 is KGHDR and CDR2 SFDVKD. In DNA form, the CDR3 reads TGTGCCACCGGAGCTTGGGGAGAGGGCTACACCTTC. This codes for CATGAWGEGYTF.

The chain couples TRBV28 to TRBJ2-5; 8 bases fit TRBD1. V dropped 6 bases and J dropped 5; count of bases not matched to a gene: 8. The CDR3 has 14 residues. Germline V gives CDR1 MDHEN, CDR2 SYDVKM. The CDR3 DNA reads as TGTGCCAGCAGCACCGACAGGGGAGGCGAGACCCAGTACTTC. Translation gives CASSTDRGGETQYF. The entire variable domain, with the rest obtained from reference TRBV28 and TRBJ2-5, is as follows: DVKVTQSSRYLVKRTGEKVFLECVQDMDHENMFWYRQDPGLGLRLIYFSYDVKMKEKGDIPEGYSVSREKKERFSLILESASTNQTSMYLCASSTDRGGETQYFGPGTRLLVL.